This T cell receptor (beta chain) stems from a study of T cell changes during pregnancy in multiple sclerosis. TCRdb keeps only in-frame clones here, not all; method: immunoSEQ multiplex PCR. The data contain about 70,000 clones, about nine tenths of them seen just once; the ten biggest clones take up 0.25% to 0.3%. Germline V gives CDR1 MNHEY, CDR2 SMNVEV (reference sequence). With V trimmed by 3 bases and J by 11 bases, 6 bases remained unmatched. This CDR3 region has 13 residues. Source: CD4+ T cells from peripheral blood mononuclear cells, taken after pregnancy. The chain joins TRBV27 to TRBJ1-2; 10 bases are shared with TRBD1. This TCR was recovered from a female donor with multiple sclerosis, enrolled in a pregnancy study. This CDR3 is CASSFRDRGGYTF. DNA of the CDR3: TGTGCCAGCAGTTTCCGGGACAGGGGAGGTTACACCTTC.